Below, one TCR beta chain is given with its context. No antigen is known for it. One end of the junction fails to match germline, which may point to a read error. With 500 ng total RNA as template and a constant-region primer, TCR beta cDNA was made. Libraries of TCR beta came from three nested multiplex PCR rounds with slightly modified ARM-PCR. TCRdb processed the multiplex PCR reads anew with MiXCR; each CDR3 protein has one entry. Of tens of thousands of distinct CDR3 sequences detected, less than 75% appear once; the ten largest clones hold just under 30%. Co-extraction of RNA and DNA was performed on 20-30 mg of unsorted bulk tissue. This record belongs to a study of tumor-infiltrating lymphocytes in primary liver carcinoma. Background on the study: The tumors ranged from about 4 to 11 cm across and fell within stage T1-T3 N0M0. Per sample, productive TCRbeta reads numbered roughly 3.65 to 7.13 million, similar across tissue types. Study results and caveats: Tumor-adjacent and tumor-blood pairs showed less overlap than tumor region pairs. Merely some 7.5-25% of top clones spanned all five tumor regions.

Source material: liver tumor tissue from sampling region 5. Specified subset: tumor region T5, tumor centre. This clonotype was sampled from a man aged 40-49 years with primary liver carcinoma and hepatitis B virus infection.

CDR3 protein: CTSRLGGLAGGPYNEQFF. CDR3 coding DNA: TGTACCAGCAGGTTAGGGGGACTAGCGGGAGGGCCCTACAATGAGCAGTTCTTT. This chain connects TRBV11-2 to TRBJ2-1; 16 bases are shared with TRBD2. This CDR3 has 18 residues. Germline-derived CDR1 and CDR2 are SGHAT and FQNNGV.